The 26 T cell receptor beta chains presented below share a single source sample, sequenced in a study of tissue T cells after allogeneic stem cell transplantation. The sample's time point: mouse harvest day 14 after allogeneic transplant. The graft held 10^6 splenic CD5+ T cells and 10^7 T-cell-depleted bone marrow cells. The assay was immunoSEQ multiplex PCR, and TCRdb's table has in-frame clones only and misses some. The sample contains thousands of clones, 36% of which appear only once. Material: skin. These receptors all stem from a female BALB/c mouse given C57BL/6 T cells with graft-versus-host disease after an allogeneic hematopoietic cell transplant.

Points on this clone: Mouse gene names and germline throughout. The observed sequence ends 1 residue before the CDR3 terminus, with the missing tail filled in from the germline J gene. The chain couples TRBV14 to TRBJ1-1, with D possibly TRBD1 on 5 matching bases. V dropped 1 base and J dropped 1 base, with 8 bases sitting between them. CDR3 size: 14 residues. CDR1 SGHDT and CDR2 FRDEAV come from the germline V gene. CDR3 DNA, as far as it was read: TGTGCCAGCAGTTTCGCGGGGACGAACACAGAAGTCTTC. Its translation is CASSFAGTNTEVF. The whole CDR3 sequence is CASSFAGTNTEVFF.

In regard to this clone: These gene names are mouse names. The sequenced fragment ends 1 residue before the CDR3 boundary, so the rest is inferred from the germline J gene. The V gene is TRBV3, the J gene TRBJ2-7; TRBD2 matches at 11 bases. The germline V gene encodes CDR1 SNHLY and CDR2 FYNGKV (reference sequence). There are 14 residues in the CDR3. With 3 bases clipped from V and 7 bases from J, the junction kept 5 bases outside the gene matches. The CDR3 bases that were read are TGTGCCAGCAGCTTCAACTGGGGGGGCTACGAACAGTAC. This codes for CASSFNWGGYEQY. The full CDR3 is CASSFNWGGYEQYF.

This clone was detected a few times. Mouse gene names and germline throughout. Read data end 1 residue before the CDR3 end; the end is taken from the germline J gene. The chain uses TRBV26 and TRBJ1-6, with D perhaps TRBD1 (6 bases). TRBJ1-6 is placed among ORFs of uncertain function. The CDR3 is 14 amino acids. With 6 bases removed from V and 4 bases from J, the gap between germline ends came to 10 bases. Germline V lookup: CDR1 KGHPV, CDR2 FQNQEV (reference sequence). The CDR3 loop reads CASSPDRYNSPLYF. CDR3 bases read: TGTGCCAGCAGCCCGGACAGATATAATTCGCCCCTCTAC.

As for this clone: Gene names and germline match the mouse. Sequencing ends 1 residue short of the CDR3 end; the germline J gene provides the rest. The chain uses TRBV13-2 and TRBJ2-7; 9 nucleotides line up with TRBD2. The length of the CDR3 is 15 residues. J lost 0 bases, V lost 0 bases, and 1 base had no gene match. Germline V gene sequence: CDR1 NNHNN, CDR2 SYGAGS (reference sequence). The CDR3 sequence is CASGDALGGSYEQYF. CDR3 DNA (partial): TGTGCCAGCGGTGATGCACTGGGGGGCTCCTATGAACAGTAC.

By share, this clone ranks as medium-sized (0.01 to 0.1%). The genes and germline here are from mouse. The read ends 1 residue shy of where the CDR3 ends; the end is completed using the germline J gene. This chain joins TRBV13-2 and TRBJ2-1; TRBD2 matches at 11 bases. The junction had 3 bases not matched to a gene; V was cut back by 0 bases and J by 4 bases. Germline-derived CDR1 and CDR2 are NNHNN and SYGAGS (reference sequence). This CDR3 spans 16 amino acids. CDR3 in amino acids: CASGDAGTGGYAEQFF. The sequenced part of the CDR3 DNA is TGTGCCAGCGGTGATGCCGGGACTGGGGGTTATGCTGAGCAGTTC.

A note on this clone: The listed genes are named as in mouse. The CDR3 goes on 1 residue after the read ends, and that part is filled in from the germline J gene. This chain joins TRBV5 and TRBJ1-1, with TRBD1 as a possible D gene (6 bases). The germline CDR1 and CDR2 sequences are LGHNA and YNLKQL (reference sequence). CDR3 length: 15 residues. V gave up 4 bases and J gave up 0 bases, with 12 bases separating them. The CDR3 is CASSRPGQANTEVFF. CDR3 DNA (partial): TGTGCCAGCAGCCGACCGGGACAAGCAAACACAGAAGTCTTC.

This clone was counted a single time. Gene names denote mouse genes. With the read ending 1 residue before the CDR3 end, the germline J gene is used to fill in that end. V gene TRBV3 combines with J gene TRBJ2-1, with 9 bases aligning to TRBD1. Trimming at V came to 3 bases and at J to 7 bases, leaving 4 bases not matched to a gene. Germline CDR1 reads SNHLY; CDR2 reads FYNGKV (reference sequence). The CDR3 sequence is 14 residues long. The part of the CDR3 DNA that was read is TGTGCCAGCAGCTTTACAGGGGGCGGAGCTGAGCAGTTC. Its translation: CASSFTGGGAEQF. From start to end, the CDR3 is CASSFTGGGAEQFF.

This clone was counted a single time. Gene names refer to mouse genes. Incomplete CDR3 DNA: TGTGCAAGCAGCTTGGGGGGTGATGCTGAGCAGTTC. Its translation is CASSLGGDAEQF. The entire CDR3 sequence reads CASSLGGDAEQFF. V is TRBV16 and J is TRBJ2-1; D is possibly TRBD2 (6 bases). The read is 1 residue too short to cover the CDR3 end, so that end is filled in from the germline J gene. The V gene's germline CDR1 is SGHSA and CDR2 FRNQAP. Trimming removed 3 bases from V and 5 bases from J, with 8 bases in between. CDR3 size: 13 residues.

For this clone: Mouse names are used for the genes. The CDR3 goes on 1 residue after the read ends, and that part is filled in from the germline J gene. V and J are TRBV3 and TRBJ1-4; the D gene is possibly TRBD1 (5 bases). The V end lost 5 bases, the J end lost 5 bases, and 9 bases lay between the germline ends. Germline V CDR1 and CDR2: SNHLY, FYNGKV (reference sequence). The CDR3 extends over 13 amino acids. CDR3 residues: CASSPSGNERLFF. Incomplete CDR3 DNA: TGTGCCAGCAGCCCATCAGGGAACGAAAGATTATTT.

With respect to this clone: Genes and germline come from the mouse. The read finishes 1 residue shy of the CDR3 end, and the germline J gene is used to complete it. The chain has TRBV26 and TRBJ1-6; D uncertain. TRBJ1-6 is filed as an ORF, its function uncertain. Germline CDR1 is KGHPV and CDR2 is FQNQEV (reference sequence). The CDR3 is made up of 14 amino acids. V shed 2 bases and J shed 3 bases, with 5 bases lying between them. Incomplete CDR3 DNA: TGTGCCAGCAGTCTGAACAACTATAATTCGCCCCTCTAC. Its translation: CASSLNNYNSPLY. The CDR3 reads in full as CASSLNNYNSPLYF.

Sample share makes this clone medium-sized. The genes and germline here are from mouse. The covered CDR3 bases are TGTGCCAGCAGTCGGGGCACAGAAGTCTTC. Its translation is CASSRGTEVF. The full-length CDR3 reads as CASSRGTEVFF. The chain combines TRBV26 with TRBJ1-1, with no clear D. The CDR3 end falls 1 residue outside the read, so it is completed with the germline J gene. CDR3 size: 11 residues. Germline values: CDR1 KGHPV, CDR2 FQNQEV (reference sequence). V was pared by 4 bases and J by 4 bases, with 4 bases between.

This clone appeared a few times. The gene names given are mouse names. The sequenced part of the CDR3 DNA is TGTGCAAGCAGCTCTAATGGGGGGGCCGGTGCAGAAACGCTGTAT. It codes for CASSSNGGAGAETLY. The full-length CDR3 reads as CASSSNGGAGAETLYF. V gene TRBV16 combines with J gene TRBJ2-3; TRBD2 aligns across 9 bases. The missing CDR3 end, 1 residue past where the read stops, is filled in from the germline J gene. Germline CDR1 and CDR2: SGHSA and FRNQAP. J was trimmed by 1 base and V by 4 bases; bases with no gene match: 6. The CDR3 is made up of 16 amino acids. The full variable domain, with the rest looked up from reference TRBV16 and TRBJ2-3, is NAGVIQTPRHKVTGKGQEATLWCEPISGHSAVFWYRQTIVQGLEFLTYFRNQAPIDDSGMPKERFSAQMPNQSHSTLKIQSTQPQDSAVYLCASSSNGGAGAETLYFGSGTRLTVL.

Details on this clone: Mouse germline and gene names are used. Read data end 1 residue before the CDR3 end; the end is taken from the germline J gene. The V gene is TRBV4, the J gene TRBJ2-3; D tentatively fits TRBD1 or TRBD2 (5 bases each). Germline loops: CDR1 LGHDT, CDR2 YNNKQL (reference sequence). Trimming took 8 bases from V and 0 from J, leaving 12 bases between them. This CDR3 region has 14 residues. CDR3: CASRPGASAETLYF. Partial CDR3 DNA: TGTGCCAGCCGCCCCGGGGCCAGTGCAGAAACGCTGTAT.

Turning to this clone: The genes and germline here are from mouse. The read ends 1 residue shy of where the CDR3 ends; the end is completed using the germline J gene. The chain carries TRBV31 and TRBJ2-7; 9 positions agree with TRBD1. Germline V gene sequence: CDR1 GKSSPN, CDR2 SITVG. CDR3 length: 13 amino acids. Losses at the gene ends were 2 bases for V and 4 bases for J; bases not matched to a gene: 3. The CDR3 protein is CAWSRQGGYEQYF. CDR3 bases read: TGTGCCTGGAGTAGACAGGGGGGGTATGAACAGTAC.

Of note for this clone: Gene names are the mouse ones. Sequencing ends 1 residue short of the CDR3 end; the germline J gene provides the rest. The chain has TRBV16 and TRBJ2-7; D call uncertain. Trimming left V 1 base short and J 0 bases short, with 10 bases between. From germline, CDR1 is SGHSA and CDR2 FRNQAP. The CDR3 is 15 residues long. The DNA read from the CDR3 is TGTGCAAGCAGCTTAGTTGGCAGCAGCTCCTATGAACAGTAC. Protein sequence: CASSLVGSSSYEQY. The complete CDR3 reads CASSLVGSSSYEQYF.

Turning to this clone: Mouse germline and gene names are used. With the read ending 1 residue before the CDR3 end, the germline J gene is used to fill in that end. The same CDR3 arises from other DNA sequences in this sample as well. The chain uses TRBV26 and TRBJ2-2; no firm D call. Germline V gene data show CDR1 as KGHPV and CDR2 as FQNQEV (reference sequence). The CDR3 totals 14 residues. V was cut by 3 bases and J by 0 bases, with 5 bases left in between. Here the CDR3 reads CASSLTANTGQLYF. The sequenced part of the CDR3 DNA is TGTGCCAGCAGTCTTACAGCAAACACCGGGCAGCTCTAC.

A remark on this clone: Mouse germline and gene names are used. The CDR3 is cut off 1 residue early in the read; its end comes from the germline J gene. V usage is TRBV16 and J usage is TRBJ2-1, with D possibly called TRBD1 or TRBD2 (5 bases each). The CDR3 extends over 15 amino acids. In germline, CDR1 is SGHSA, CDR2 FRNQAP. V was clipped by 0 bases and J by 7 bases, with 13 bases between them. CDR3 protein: CASSLDPGERAEQFF. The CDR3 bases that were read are TGTGCAAGCAGCTTAGATCCGGGGGAAAGGGCTGAGCAGTTC.

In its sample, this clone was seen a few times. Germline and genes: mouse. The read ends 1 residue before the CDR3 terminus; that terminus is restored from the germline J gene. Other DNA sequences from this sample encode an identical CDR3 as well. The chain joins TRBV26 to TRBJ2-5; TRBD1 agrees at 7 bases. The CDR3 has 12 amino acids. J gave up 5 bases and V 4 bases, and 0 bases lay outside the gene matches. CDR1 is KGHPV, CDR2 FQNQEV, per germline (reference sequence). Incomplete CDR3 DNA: TGTGCCAGCAGTCGGGACAGAGACACCCAGTAC. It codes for CASSRDRDTQY. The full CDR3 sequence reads CASSRDRDTQYF.

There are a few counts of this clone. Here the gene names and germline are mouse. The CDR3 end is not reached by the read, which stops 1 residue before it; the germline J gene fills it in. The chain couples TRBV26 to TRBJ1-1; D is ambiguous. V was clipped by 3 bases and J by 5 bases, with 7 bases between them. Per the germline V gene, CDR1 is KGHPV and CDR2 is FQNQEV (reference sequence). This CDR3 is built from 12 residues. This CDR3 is CASSLQSTEVFF. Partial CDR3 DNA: TGTGCCAGCAGTCTTCAGAGTACAGAAGTCTTC. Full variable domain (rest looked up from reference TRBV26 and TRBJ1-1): NSKVIQTPRYLVKGQGQKAKMRCIPEKGHPVVFWYQQNKNNEFKFLINFQNQEVLQQIDMTEKRFSAECPSNSPCSLEIQSSEAGDSALYLCASSLQSTEVFFGKGTRLTVV.

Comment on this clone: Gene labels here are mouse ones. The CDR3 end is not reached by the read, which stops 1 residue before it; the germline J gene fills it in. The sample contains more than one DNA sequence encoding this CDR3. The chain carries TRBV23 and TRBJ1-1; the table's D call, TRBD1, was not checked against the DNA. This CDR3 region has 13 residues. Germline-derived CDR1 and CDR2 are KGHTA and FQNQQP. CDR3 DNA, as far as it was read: TGCTCCAGCAGTCAGCAGGGAAACACAGAAGTCTTC. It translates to CSSSQQGNTEVF. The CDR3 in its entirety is CSSSQQGNTEVFF.

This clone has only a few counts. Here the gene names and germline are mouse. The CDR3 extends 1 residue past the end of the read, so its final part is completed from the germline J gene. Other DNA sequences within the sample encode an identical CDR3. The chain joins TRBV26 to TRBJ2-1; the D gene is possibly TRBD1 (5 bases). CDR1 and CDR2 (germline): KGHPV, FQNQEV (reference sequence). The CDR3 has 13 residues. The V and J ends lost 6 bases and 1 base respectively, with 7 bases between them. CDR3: CASSGQNYAEQFF. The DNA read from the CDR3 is TGTGCCAGCAGCGGACAAAACTATGCTGAGCAGTTC.

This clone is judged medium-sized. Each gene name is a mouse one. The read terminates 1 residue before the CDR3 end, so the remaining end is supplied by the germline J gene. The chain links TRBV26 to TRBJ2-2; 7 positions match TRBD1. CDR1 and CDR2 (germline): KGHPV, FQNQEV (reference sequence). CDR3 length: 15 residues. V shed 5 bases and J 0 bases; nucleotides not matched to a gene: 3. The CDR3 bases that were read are TGTGCCAGCAGTTGGGACAGAACAAACACCGGGCAGCTCTAC. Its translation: CASSWDRTNTGQLY. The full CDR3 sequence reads CASSWDRTNTGQLYF.

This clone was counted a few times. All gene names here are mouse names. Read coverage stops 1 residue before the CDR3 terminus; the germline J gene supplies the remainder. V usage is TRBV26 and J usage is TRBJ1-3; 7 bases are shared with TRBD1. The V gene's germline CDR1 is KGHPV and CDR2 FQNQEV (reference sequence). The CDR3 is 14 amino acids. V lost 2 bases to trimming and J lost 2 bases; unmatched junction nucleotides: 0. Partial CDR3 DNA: TGTGCCAGCAGTCTGCAGGGGGCTGGAAATACGCTCTAT. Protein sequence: CASSLQGAGNTLY. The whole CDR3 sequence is CASSLQGAGNTLYF.

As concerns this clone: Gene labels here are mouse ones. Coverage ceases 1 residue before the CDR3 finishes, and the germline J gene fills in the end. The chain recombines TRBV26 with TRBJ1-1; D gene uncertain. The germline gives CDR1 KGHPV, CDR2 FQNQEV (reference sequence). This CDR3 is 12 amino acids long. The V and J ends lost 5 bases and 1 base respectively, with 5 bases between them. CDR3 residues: CASSEQNTEVFF. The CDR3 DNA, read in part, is TGTGCCAGCAGTGAACAAAACACAGAAGTCTTC.

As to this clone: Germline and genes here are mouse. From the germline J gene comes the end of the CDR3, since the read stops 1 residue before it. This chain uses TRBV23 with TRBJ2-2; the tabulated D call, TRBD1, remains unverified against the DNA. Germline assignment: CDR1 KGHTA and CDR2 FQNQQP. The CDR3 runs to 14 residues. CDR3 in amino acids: CSSSPQGGTGQLYF. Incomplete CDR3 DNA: TGCTCCAGCAGTCCGCAGGGAGGCACCGGGCAGCTCTAC.

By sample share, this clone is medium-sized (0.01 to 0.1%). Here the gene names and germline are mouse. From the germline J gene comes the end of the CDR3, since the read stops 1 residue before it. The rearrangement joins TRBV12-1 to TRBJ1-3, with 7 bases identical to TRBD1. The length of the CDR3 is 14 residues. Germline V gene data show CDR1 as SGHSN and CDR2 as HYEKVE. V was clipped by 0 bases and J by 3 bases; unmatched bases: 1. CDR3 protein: CASSLDRVGNTLYF. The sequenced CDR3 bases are TGTGCCAGCTCTCTCGACAGGGTTGGAAATACGCTCTAT.